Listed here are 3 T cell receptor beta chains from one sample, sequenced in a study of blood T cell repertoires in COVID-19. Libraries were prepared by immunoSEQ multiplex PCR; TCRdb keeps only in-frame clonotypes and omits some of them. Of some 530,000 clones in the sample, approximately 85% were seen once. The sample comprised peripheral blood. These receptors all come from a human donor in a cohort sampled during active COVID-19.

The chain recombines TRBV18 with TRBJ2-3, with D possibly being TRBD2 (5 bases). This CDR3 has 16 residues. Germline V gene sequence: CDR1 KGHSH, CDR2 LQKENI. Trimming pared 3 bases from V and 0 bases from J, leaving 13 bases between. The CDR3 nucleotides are TGTGCCAGCTCACCGCTAGACGGCGGGAGCACAGATACGCAGTATTTT. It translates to CASSPLDGGSTDTQYF.

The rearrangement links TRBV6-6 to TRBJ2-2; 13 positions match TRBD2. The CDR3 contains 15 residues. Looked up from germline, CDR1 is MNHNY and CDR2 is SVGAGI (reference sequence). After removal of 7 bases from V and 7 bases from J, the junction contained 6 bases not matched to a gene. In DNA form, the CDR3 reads TGTGCCAGCACCGACGGGACTAGCGGGGACGGGGAGCTGTTTTTT. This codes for CASTDGTSGDGELFF.

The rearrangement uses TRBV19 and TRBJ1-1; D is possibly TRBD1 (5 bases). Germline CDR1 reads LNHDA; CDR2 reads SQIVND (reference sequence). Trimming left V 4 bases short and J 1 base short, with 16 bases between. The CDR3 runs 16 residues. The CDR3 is CASSTRWATENTEAFF. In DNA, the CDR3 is TGTGCCAGTAGTACCCGGTGGGCGACAGAGAACACTGAAGCTTTCTTT.